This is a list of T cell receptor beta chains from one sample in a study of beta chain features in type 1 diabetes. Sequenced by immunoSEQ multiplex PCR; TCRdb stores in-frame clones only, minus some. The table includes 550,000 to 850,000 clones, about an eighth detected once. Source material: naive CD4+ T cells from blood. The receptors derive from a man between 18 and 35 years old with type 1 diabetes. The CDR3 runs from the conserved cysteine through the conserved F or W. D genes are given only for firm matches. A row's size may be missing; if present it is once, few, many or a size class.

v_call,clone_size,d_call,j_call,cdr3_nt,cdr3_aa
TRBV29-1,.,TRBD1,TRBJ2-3,TGCAGCGCGCATCCGGGACAGAGGACAGATACGCAGTATTTT,CSAHPGQRTDTQYF
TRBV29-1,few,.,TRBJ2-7,TGCAGCGTTGTGGGTCGACTCACCTACGAGCAGTACTTC,CSVVGRLTYEQYF
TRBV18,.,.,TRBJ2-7,TGTGCCAGCTCACCTGGACACGAGCAGTACTTC,CASSPGHEQYF
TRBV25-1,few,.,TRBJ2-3,TGTGCCAGCAGTACCTGGGACCCCTATTTT,CASSTWDPYF
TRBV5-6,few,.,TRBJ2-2,TGTGCCAGCAGGGGGGCTAGCCCCGGGGAGCTGTTTTTT,CASRGASPGELFF
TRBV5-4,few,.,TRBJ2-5,TGTGCCAGCACCGTAGGGGAAACCCAGTACTTC,CASTVGETQYF
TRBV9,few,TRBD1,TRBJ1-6,TGTGCCAGCAGCTCTACAGGGGCGGTCAATTCACCCCTCCACTTT,CASSSTGAVNSPLHF
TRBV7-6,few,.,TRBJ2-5,TGTGCCAGCAGCCGTGGAGTGGGCGGGGGCATCAAAGAGACCCAGTACTTC,CASSRGVGGGIKETQYF
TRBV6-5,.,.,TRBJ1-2,TGTGCCAGCAGTTACTCGGGGGAGGACTATGGCTACACCTTC,CASSYSGEDYGYTF
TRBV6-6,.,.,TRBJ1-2,TGTGCCAGCAGTCAACTACAGGGTTCTGGCTACACCTTC,CASSQLQGSGYTF